This is a list of T cell receptor beta chains from one sample in a study of Ad26.COV2.S vaccination and SARS-CoV-2 variants. Profiling relied on immunoSEQ multiplex PCR, and the TCRdb table lists in-frame clones only, not all of them. Of hundreds of thousands of clones listed, 75% to 90% are singletons. This material consisted of peripheral blood, taken in a trial of Ad26.COV2.S vaccine versus placebo. Receptors originate from a person aged 18-65 years who received the Ad26.COV2.S COVID-19 vaccine or a placebo. The CDR3 runs from the conserved cysteine through the conserved F or W. A D gene is named only where the DNA matches it firmly. The listing skips clone size in some rows; elsewhere it reads once, few, many or a size class.

D | J | V | size | CDR3 | DNA
NA | TRBJ2-2 | TRBV7-2 | NA | CASSFGGLTTHTGELFF | TGTGCCAGCAGCTTCGGTGGACTAACAACCCACACCGGGGAGCTGTTTTTT
NA | TRBJ1-6 | TRBV7-2 | NA | CASNKFNVGVTYNSPLHF | TGTGCCAGCAACAAGTTCAACGTCGGGGTGACCTATAATTCACCCCTCCACTTT
NA | TRBJ1-4 | TRBV2 | NA | CASRILQGKLFF | TGTGCCAGCAGAATCCTTCAAGGAAAACTGTTTTTT
NA | TRBJ1-2 | TRBV12-3/TRBV12-4 | NA | CASSPGGADGYTF | TGTGCCAGCAGTCCCGGAGGGGCGGATGGCTACACCTTC
TRBD1 | TRBJ1-3 | TRBV28 | NA | CASSFGQAGRGNTIYF | TGTGCCAGCAGCTTTGGACAGGCCGGCCGGGGCAACACCATATATTTT
TRBD1 | TRBJ1-1 | TRBV24-1 | NA | CATSDPGQPNTEAFF | TGTGCCACCAGTGACCCGGGACAGCCGAACACTGAAGCTTTCTTT
TRBD2 | TRBJ2-1 | TRBV11-3 | NA | CASSFSGSSNEQFF | TGTGCCAGCAGCTTTAGCGGGAGCTCCAATGAGCAGTTCTTC
TRBD1 | TRBJ2-7 | TRBV5-1 | NA | CASSYGTGISYEQYF | TGCGCCAGCAGCTACGGGACAGGGATTTCCTACGAGCAGTACTTC
TRBD2 | TRBJ2-5 | TRBV13 | NA | CASTPRTSQETQYF | TGTGCCAGCACCCCAAGGACTAGCCAAGAGACCCAGTACTTC
NA | TRBJ1-1 | TRBV5-1 | NA | CASRLGSDTEAFF | TGCGCCAGCAGACTTGGGTCGGACACTGAAGCTTTCTTT
NA | TRBJ1-1 | TRBV3-1/TRBV3-2 | NA | CASTLGPGTTEAFF | TGTGCCAGCACCCTAGGTCCAGGGACCACTGAAGCTTTCTTT
TRBD2 | TRBJ2-2 | TRBV4-2 | NA | CASSQGLAGTGELFF | TGTGCCAGCAGCCAAGGACTAGCCGGCACCGGGGAGCTGTTTTTT
TRBD2 | TRBJ2-3 | TRBV9 | NA | CASSVDDSGGYTQYF | TGTGCCAGCAGCGTAGATGATAGCGGGGGGTATACGCAGTATTTT
TRBD1 | TRBJ2-5 | TRBV7-9 | NA | CASSLGQGFETQYF | TGTGCCAGCAGCCTGGGACAGGGGTTTGAGACCCAGTACTTC
NA | TRBJ2-6 | TRBV5-1 | NA | CASSLPISSGANVLTF | TGCGCCAGCAGCTTGCCAATTAGCTCTGGGGCCAACGTCCTGACTTTC
NA | TRBJ2-1 | TRBV7-2 | NA | CASSPPAATLRNEQFF | TGTGCCAGCTCACCCCCGGCGGCGACGTTAAGAAATGAGCAGTTCTTC
NA | TRBJ1-5 | TRBV7-2 | few | CASSPGPQEGQPQHF | TGTGCCAGCAGCCCAGGGCCCCAAGAAGGTCAGCCCCAGCATTTT
TRBD1 | TRBJ1-4 | TRBV7-6 | NA | CASSLGQGAISEKLFF | TGTGCCAGCAGCTTGGGACAGGGGGCAATAAGCGAAAAACTGTTTTTT
NA | TRBJ2-3 | TRBV18 | once | CASSPLAADTQYF | TGTGCCAGCTCACCACTAGCGGCAGATACGCAGTATTTT
NA | TRBJ1-1 | TRBV6-2/TRBV6-3 | NA | CASSYLPGYAEAFF | TGTGCCAGCAGTTATTTACCAGGGTACGCTGAAGCTTTCTTT
TRBD1 | TRBJ2-7 | TRBV10-2 | NA | CASRPGTGGSYEQYF | TGCGCCAGCAGACCTGGGACAGGGGGCTCCTACGAGCAGTACTTC
TRBD2 | TRBJ2-7 | TRBV5-1 | NA | CASGLAGIPYEQYF | TGCGCCAGCGGTCTAGCGGGGATCCCCTACGAGCAGTACTTC
NA | TRBJ1-5 | TRBV19 | NA | CASGLGARNGNQPQHF | TGTGCCAGTGGCTTAGGCGCCCGAAACGGGAATCAGCCCCAGCATTTT
TRBD2 | TRBJ2-2 | TRBV11-2 | once | CASTRGRDWTGELFF | TGTGCCAGCACCCGGGGGAGGGATTGGACCGGGGAGCTGTTTTTT
NA | TRBJ2-3 | TRBV10-1 | NA | CASSESPALGGTDTQYF | TGCGCCAGCAGTGAGTCTCCCGCCCTGGGTGGCACAGATACGCAGTATTTT
NA | TRBJ1-2 | TRBV28 | NA | CASSPPSPTVNYGYTF | TGTGCCAGCAGCCCACCCAGCCCGACCGTAAACTATGGCTACACCTTC
TRBD1 | TRBJ1-5 | TRBV5-1 | NA | CASSLAGQGDQPQHF | TGCGCCAGCAGCTTGGCGGGACAGGGCGATCAGCCCCAGCATTTT
NA | TRBJ2-1 | TRBV4-3 | NA | CASNHWGSSYNEQFF | TGCGCCAGCAACCACTGGGGTAGCTCCTACAATGAGCAGTTCTTC
NA | TRBJ1-2 | TRBV10-1 | NA | CASRVLSRGYGYTF | TGCGCCAGCAGAGTTTTATCCCGCGGGTATGGCTACACCTTC
TRBD1 | TRBJ1-6 | TRBV3-1/TRBV3-2 | NA | CASSDRVPNSPLHF | TGTGCCAGCAGCGACAGGGTACCTAATTCACCCCTCCACTTT
NA | TRBJ1-4 | TRBV11-2 | NA | CASSRLGGTNEKLFF | TGTGCCAGCAGCCGGCTGGGGGGCACTAATGAAAAACTGTTTTTT
TRBD2 | TRBJ2-1 | TRBV27 | NA | CASSSPPGLVLNEQFF | TGTGCCAGCAGTTCGCCTCCGGGACTAGTGTTAAATGAGCAGTTCTTC
NA | TRBJ1-3 | TRBV10-1 | NA | CASRRMGTPRGKGNTIYF | TGCGCCAGCAGAAGGATGGGGACTCCGAGAGGGAAGGGAAACACCATATATTTT
TRBD1 | TRBJ2-1 | TRBV29-1 | few | CSVEPWDRGDNEQFF | TGCAGCGTTGAACCCTGGGACAGGGGGGATAATGAGCAGTTCTTC
NA | TRBJ1-2 | TRBV2 | NA | CASSEGTSRGYFNYGYTF | TGTGCCAGCAGTGAGGGGACGAGCAGGGGTTATTTTAACTATGGCTACACCTTC
NA | TRBJ2-5 | TRBV3-1/TRBV3-2 | NA | CASSHRDTQETQYF | TGTGCCAGCAGCCACCGGGACACACAAGAGACCCAGTACTTC
TRBD2 | TRBJ2-1 | TRBV9 | NA | CASSGTSGRMNEQFF | TGTGCCAGCAGCGGGACTAGCGGGAGGATGAATGAGCAGTTCTTC
TRBD2 | TRBJ2-7 | TRBV9 | NA | CASSPPGTSGYEQYF | TGTGCCAGCAGCCCCCCCGGGACTAGCGGCTACGAGCAGTACTTC
TRBD2 | TRBJ2-1 | TRBV28 | NA | CASSFPPTPGLAGEENEQFF | TGTGCCAGCAGTTTCCCCCCGACTCCGGGACTAGCGGGAGAGGAGAATGAGCAGTTCTTC
NA | TRBJ1-4 | TRBV6-5 | NA | CASTPALFEKLFF | TGTGCCAGCACCCCGGCCCTATTTGAAAAACTGTTTTTT
NA | TRBJ2-2 | TRBV27 | NA | CASGTANTGELFF | TGTGCCTCCGGGACTGCAAACACCGGGGAGCTGTTTTTT
NA | TRBJ2-7 | TRBV5-6 | NA | CASSLGTAEQYF | TGTGCCAGCAGCTTGGGGACAGCAGAGCAGTACTTC
TRBD2 | TRBJ2-7 | TRBV27 | NA | CASSLRAGELPYEQYF | TGTGCCAGCAGTTTAAGGGCGGGGGAGCTACCCTACGAGCAGTACTTC
NA | TRBJ1-6 | TRBV6-8 | NA | CASSSGESYNSPLHF | TGTGCCAGCAGTTCAGGGGAGTCCTATAATTCACCCCTCCACTTT
TRBD1 | TRBJ2-1 | TRBV5-4 | NA | CASSPEGSTGGNEQFF | TGTGCCAGCAGCCCCGAGGGATCGACAGGGGGCAATGAGCAGTTCTTC
TRBD2 | TRBJ2-3 | TRBV2 | NA | CASRRTSGDTDTQYF | TGTGCCAGCAGAAGGACTAGCGGCGACACAGATACGCAGTATTTT
TRBD1 | TRBJ1-2 | TRBV7-8 | NA | CASSLGEPGQGARNGYTF | TGTGCCAGCAGCTTAGGCGAACCGGGACAGGGGGCGCGGAATGGCTACACCTTC
NA | TRBJ2-3 | TRBV27 | few | CASSFGDFTDTQYF | TGTGCCAGCAGTTTTGGGGACTTCACAGATACGCAGTATTTT
NA | TRBJ1-1 | TRBV11-2 | NA | CASSLGGRGVGTEAFF | TGTGCCAGCAGCTTAGGCGGCAGGGGTGTTGGCACTGAAGCTTTCTTT